The 27 T cell receptor beta chains reported below all come from one sample, sequenced in a study of cytomegalovirus exposure and HLA in healthy donors. The primer mix had 60 Vbeta and 13 Jbeta primers. TCRdb's table, derived via immunoSEQ multiplex PCR, lists solely in-frame clones and lacks some. The sample lists about 190,000 clones, 77% occurring once. The material sequenced was PBMCs. The receptors were gathered from a woman in her thirties in good health and CMV-seropositive.

The chain is built from TRBV5-1 and TRBJ2-3; D not certain. The V end lost 3 bases, the J end lost 8 bases, and 10 bases lay between the germline ends. The CDR3 contains 12 residues. Germline V lookup: CDR1 SGHRS, CDR2 YFSETQ. CDR3 protein: CASSSLSVTQYF. The CDR3 DNA reads TGCGCCAGCAGCTCCCTATCGGTTACGCAGTATTTT. Together with reference TRBV5-1 and TRBJ2-3, the CDR3 gives the full variable domain: KAGVTQTPRYLIKTRGQQVTLSCSPISGHRSVSWYQQTPGQGLQFLFEYFSETQRNKGNFPGRFSGRQFSNSRSEMNVSTLELGDSALYLCASSSLSVTQYFGPGTRLTVL.

The chain recombines TRBV27 with TRBJ2-3; 8 bases map to TRBD1. The V segment lost 6 bases and the J segment 3 bases; nucleotides outside the gene matches: 8. CDR3 length equals 15 residues. Looked up from germline, CDR1 is MNHEY and CDR2 is SMNVEV (reference sequence). This CDR3 reads CASSLGGQVTDTQYF. Written as DNA, the CDR3 is TGTGCCAGCAGCCTCGGGGGACAGGTTACAGATACGCAGTATTTT.

CDR3 amino acids: CASSRGDRENNSPLHF. The CDR3 DNA is TGCGCCAGCAGCCGCGGGGACAGGGAAAATAATTCACCCCTCCACTTT. The V call is TRBV5-1, the J call TRBJ1-6; TRBD1 matches at 9 bases. The CDR3 has 16 residues. Germline assignment: CDR1 SGHRS and CDR2 YFSETQ. The J segment lost 5 bases and the V segment lost 4 bases, leaving 7 bases of the junction unmatched.

This sequence joins TRBV5-4 and TRBJ1-2, with TRBD1 as a possible D gene (5 bases). The V and J ends lost 2 bases and 3 bases respectively, with 14 bases between them. This CDR3 contains 15 residues. CDR1 and CDR2 (germline): SGHNT, YYREEE (reference sequence). Here the CDR3 reads CASSLQEPLDYGYTF. DNA of the CDR3: TGTGCCAGCAGCTTACAGGAACCCCTGGACTATGGCTACACCTTC.

The CDR3 is CASRDTSSTDTQYF. The CDR3, as DNA: TGTGCCAGCAGGGACACATCTAGCACAGATACGCAGTATTTT. The V and J genes are TRBV4-2 and TRBJ2-3, with D perhaps matching TRBD1 (5 bases). Trimming pared 6 bases from V and 0 bases from J, leaving 10 bases between. This CDR3 contains 14 residues. Per germline, CDR1 LGHNA and CDR2 YNFKEQ.

The chain combines TRBV7-8 with TRBJ2-3; 9 bases fit TRBD2. This CDR3 has 15 amino acids. The junction had 4 bases not matched to a gene; V was cut back by 5 bases and J by 1 base. Germline loops: CDR1 SGHVS, CDR2 FQNEAQ. The CDR3 DNA reads TGTGCCAGCAGCCTTAGACTAGCGGGCACAGATACGCAGTATTTT. Residues: CASSLRLAGTDTQYF.

The table lists this clone with a few counts. The chain links TRBV25-1 to TRBJ1-3; tentatively, D is TRBD1 (6 bases). The V gene lost 8 bases and the J gene lost 1 base, with 9 bases spanning the gap. The CDR3 length is 13 residues. Germline-derived CDR1 and CDR2 are MGHDK and SYGVNS. This CDR3 is CASRGASGNTIYF. As DNA, the CDR3 is TGTGCCAGCCGGGGGGCGTCTGGAAACACCATATATTTT.

The chain employs TRBV7-3 and TRBJ2-1; tentative D call: TRBD2 (6 bases). CDR1 is SGHTA and CDR2 is FQGTGA in the germline V gene. V lost 4 bases and J lost 2, with 9 bases in between. There are 14 residues in the CDR3. The CDR3 DNA reads as TGTGCCAGCAGCTCGGGACTCACCTACAATGAGCAGTTCTTC. This encodes CASSSGLTYNEQFF.

The CDR3 DNA reads as TGTGCCAGCAGCTTACCGGGCTCCTACGAGCAGTACTTC. It is translated as CASSLPGSYEQYF. The rearrangement links TRBV7-8 to TRBJ2-7; D remains unclear. From germline, CDR1 is SGHVS and CDR2 FQNEAQ. The CDR3 has 13 amino acids. Trimming removed 2 bases from V and 0 bases from J, with 5 bases in between.

This chain links TRBV19 with TRBJ2-1; 7 nucleotides line up with TRBD2. V was pared by 4 bases and J by 6 bases, with 6 bases of the junction left unmatched. Per germline, CDR1 LNHDA and CDR2 SQIVND (reference sequence). The CDR3 is 14 amino acids. The CDR3 here is CASSRGGGLNEQFF. The CDR3 DNA is TGTGCCAGTAGTAGGGGGGGAGGGCTCAATGAGCAGTTCTTC. Full variable domain (remainder filled in from reference TRBV19 and TRBJ2-1): DGGITQSPKYLFRKEGQNVTLSCEQNLNHDAMYWYRQDPGQGLRLIYYSQIVNDFQKGDIAEGYSVSREKKESFPLTVTSAQKNPTAFYLCASSRGGGLNEQFFGPGTRLTVL.

The sample holds a few counts of this clone. This chain connects TRBV5-1 to TRBJ2-7, with a possible D match to TRBD2 (5 bases). V gave up 4 bases and J gave up 4 bases, with 15 bases separating them. This CDR3 is built from 14 residues. Germline CDR1 SGHRS, CDR2 YFSETQ. The CDR3 DNA reads TGCGCCAGCAGCGAGGGTTTGTTTCCTTACGAGCAGTACTTC. Translated, it gives CASSEGLFPYEQYF.

The chain couples TRBV19 to TRBJ2-4; D is unresolved. CDR1 and CDR2 from the germline V gene are LNHDA and SQIVND (reference sequence). The CDR3 consists of 15 residues. V was cut by 2 bases and J by 1 base, with 9 bases left in between. As DNA, the CDR3 is TGTGCCAGTAGTATAATGGCCTTGGCCAAAAACATTCAGTACTTC. It codes for CASSIMALAKNIQYF.

The rearrangement joins TRBV5-1 to TRBJ2-5; D is possibly TRBD2 (5 bases). CDR3 size: 15 residues. V was clipped by 1 base and J by 4 bases, with 14 bases between them. The germline gives CDR1 SGHRS, CDR2 YFSETQ. CDR3 region: CASSLTYGVSETQYF. The CDR3 DNA reads TGCGCCAGCAGCTTGACGTACGGGGTCTCAGAGACCCAGTACTTC.

This clone showed up just a few times. The V gene is TRBV7-3, the J gene TRBJ2-3, with a possible D match to TRBD2 (5 bases). The CDR3 totals 14 residues. The germline V gene has CDR1 SGHTA and CDR2 FQGTGA. Trimming cost V 1 base and J 1 base, with 6 bases left between them. This CDR3 is CASSLMGGTDTQYF. The CDR3 nucleotides read TGTGCCAGCAGCTTAATGGGAGGCACAGATACGCAGTATTTT.

This clone was recorded a few times. V gene TRBV7-9 combines with J gene TRBJ1-1, with no clear D. The germline V and J ends were trimmed by 5 bases and 6 bases, with 10 bases remaining between them. This CDR3 is 12 amino acids long. The germline gives CDR1 SEHNR, CDR2 FQNEAQ (reference sequence). The CDR3 DNA is TGTGCCAGCAGCCAATACAACGCTGAAGCTTTCTTT. Its protein is CASSQYNAEAFF.

The chain links TRBV28 to TRBJ2-7, with 8 bases matching TRBD1. The length of the CDR3 is 14 residues. Per germline, CDR1 MDHEN and CDR2 SYDVKM. V was clipped by 5 bases and J by 5 bases; unmatched bases: 8. DNA of the CDR3: TGTGCCAGCAGTCAACCAGACAGGGGCCACGAGCAGTACTTC. As protein: CASSQPDRGHEQYF.

This clone was detected only a few times. This rearrangement joins TRBV5-1 to TRBJ2-5; 7 bases fit TRBD2. This CDR3 region has 18 residues. Germline trimming cut 2 bases from V and 2 bases from J; bases unmatched to any gene: 15. Germline V gene data show CDR1 as SGHRS and CDR2 as YFSETQ. CDR3 bases: TGCGCCAGCAGCTTAGGTCTAGCGGCCAATCGGGGGCAAGAGACCCAGTACTTC. Translating it yields CASSLGLAANRGQETQYF.

V gene TRBV2 combines with J gene TRBJ1-1; 7 nucleotides agree with TRBD1. The CDR3 totals 13 residues. The germline V gene has CDR1 SNHLY and CDR2 FYNNEI. The V gene end was trimmed by 10 bases and the J gene end by 5 bases; junction bases not matched to a gene: 10. CDR3 DNA sequence: TGTGCCACCAGGGACAGACCCGCGACTGAAGCTTTCTTT. Its protein product is CATRDRPATEAFF.

The chain links TRBV4-2 to TRBJ2-5; 10 nucleotides line up with TRBD2. This CDR3 region has 18 residues. V lost 1 base and J lost 7; bases outside the gene matches: 15. Germline loops: CDR1 LGHNA, CDR2 YNFKEQ. The CDR3 loop is CASSQVLAGDPIKVTQYF. The DNA for the CDR3 is TGTGCCAGCAGCCAAGTCCTAGCGGGAGACCCCATTAAAGTGACCCAGTACTTC.

This clone came up once. The chain recombines TRBV5-1 with TRBJ2-1; 11 bases line up with TRBD2. The trim removed 4 bases at V and 10 bases at J, leaving 10 bases unmatched. CDR3 length: 15 amino acids. Germline lookup yields CDR1 SGHRS and CDR2 YFSETQ. CDR3 sequence reads: CASSLTSGSIGEQFF. CDR3 sequence (DNA): TGCGCCAGCAGCCTAACTAGCGGGAGTATAGGGGAGCAGTTCTTC.

The gene calls are TRBV6-4 and TRBJ2-1; 10 bases are a match to TRBD2. Trimming took 5 bases from V and 3 from J; bases not matched to a gene: 4. CDR1 and CDR2 (germline): MRHNA, SNTAGT. The CDR3 runs to 15 residues. The CDR3 is CASSLTSGFYNEQFF. The CDR3, as DNA: TGTGCCAGCAGTTTGACTAGCGGGTTCTACAATGAGCAGTTCTTC.

This CDR3 reads CASSARTGRSAEQYF. The CDR3 nucleotides are TGTGCCAGTAGTGCCCGGACAGGTAGGAGTGCCGAGCAGTACTTC. V gene TRBV19 combines with J gene TRBJ2-7, with TRBD1 matching over 7 bases. Germline V lookup: CDR1 LNHDA, CDR2 SQIVND (reference sequence). This CDR3 contains 15 residues. V was clipped by 5 bases and J by 6 bases; unmatched bases: 13.

The chain recombines TRBV5-1 with TRBJ2-3; D ambiguous. V dropped 3 bases and J dropped 2 bases, with 13 bases sitting between them. The CDR3 sequence is 15 residues long. Germline V CDR1 and CDR2: SGHRS, YFSETQ. This CDR3 reads CASSSQQFSTDTQYF. The CDR3 DNA follows: TGCGCCAGCAGCTCTCAACAGTTTTCCACAGATACGCAGTATTTT.

The V and J genes are TRBV19 and TRBJ2-5, with D perhaps TRBD1 (6 bases). The germline V gene has CDR1 LNHDA and CDR2 SQIVND (reference sequence). The CDR3 extends over 14 amino acids. Trimming pared 4 bases from V and 4 bases from J, leaving 13 bases between. Written as DNA, the CDR3 is TGTGCCAGTAGTAAGGGGCAGGGGACAGAGACCCAGTACTTC. This codes for CASSKGQGTETQYF.

Only a few counts were recorded for this clone. The genes are TRBV10-3 and TRBJ2-1; perhaps TRBD1 as D (5 bases). V shed 7 bases and J shed 5 bases, with 18 bases lying between them. Per the germline V gene, CDR1 is ENHRY and CDR2 is SYGVKD. The CDR3 has 15 residues. Written as DNA, the CDR3 is TGTGCCATCATGTCAGGGAATCCCCCGAACAATGAGCAGTTCTTC. The encoded protein is CAIMSGNPPNNEQFF.

The chain recombines TRBV28 with TRBJ1-2, with TRBD1 matching over 8 bases. Trimming cost V 6 bases and J 8 bases; bases outside gene matches: 8. Per germline, CDR1 MDHEN and CDR2 SYDVKM. The CDR3 loop spans 13 amino acids. The CDR3 DNA sequence: TGTGCCAGCAGGCCCTGGACAGGGTGGGGCTACACCTTC. It yields the protein CASRPWTGWGYTF.

The V and J genes are TRBV28 and TRBJ1-5, with D perhaps matching TRBD1 (5 bases). This CDR3 region has 14 residues. Trimming cost V 5 bases and J 7 bases, with 15 bases left between them. Germline CDR1 and CDR2: MDHEN and SYDVKM. The CDR3 is CASSIRGGGQPQHF. As DNA, the CDR3 is TGTGCCAGCAGTATCCGGGGGGGAGGGCAGCCCCAGCATTTT.